This T cell receptor beta chain was captured in a study of blood T cells in healthy people across ages. The study, taken as a whole, reports: Age showed a roughly linear inverse relationship with TCR beta diversity per million T cells.

The CDR3 sequence is 12 residues long. With 5 bases removed from V and 9 bases from J, the gap between germline ends came to 11 bases. Germline CDR1 SNHLY, CDR2 FYNNEI. A sample-barcoded 5' primer and a J-beta primer mix were used in a second PCR of roughly 6 to 11 cycles. All samples gave at least 2.5 million CDR3-containing paired-end reads. TCRdb re-derived calls from the 5' RACE reads in MiXCR, one entry per CDR3 protein. The sample lists approximately 600,000 distinct CDR3 sequences; 58% were seen once. Of note for this clonotype: Its antigen is still unknown.

The material sequenced was blood. The chain couples TRBV2 to TRBJ2-4; D gene unclear. This TCR came from a man aged 60 to 75 in good health. As DNA, the CDR3 is TGTGCCAGCAGTAACCTCCGAAGCATTCAGTACTTC. Amino acids: CASSNLRSIQYF.